This T cell receptor (beta chain) was sequenced in a study of shared clonotypes between healthy human individuals. Study results and limitations: The small donor group covered limited genetic and exposure diversity.

Generated by immunoSEQ multiplex PCR, the TCRdb table keeps only in-frame clones and is missing some. The sample lists millions of clones; approximately 95% were seen once. This clone was seen only once. Antigen: not known. CDR3 length: 14 amino acids. CDR1 is SGHAT and CDR2 is FQNNGV in the germline V gene. With 3 bases clipped from V and 8 bases from J, the junction kept 6 bases outside the gene matches. The chain is built from TRBV11-2 and TRBJ2-1, with TRBD2 matching over 8 bases. Sequenced: naive CD4+ T cells sorted from blood. Subset defined: CD45RA+ positively selected. The receptor comes from a man between 18 and 29 years old in good health. The CDR3 DNA sequence: TGTGCCAGCAGCTTTTTTAGCGGGACTCATGAGCAGTTCTTC. The encoded protein is CASSFFSGTHEQFF.